This T cell receptor (beta chain) was documented in a study of blood T cell repertoires in COVID-19. Germline V gene data show CDR1 as MNHEY and CDR2 as SVGAGI. Germline trimming cut 6 bases from V and 4 bases from J; bases unmatched to any gene: 4. This CDR3 is 14 amino acids long. Assay: immunoSEQ multiplex PCR; the TCRdb copy retains only in-frame clones and omits some. The sample records about 220,000 clones, 84% being singletons. The chain is built from TRBV6-5 and TRBJ2-7; 12 nucleotides align to TRBD2. This receptor was obtained from a woman in her sixties with acute or convalescent COVID-19. Sequencing was done on a sample of peripheral blood. CDR3 amino acids: CASSPGTSGYEQYF. In DNA form, the CDR3 reads TGTGCCAGCAGCCCCGGGACTAGCGGGTACGAGCAGTACTTC.